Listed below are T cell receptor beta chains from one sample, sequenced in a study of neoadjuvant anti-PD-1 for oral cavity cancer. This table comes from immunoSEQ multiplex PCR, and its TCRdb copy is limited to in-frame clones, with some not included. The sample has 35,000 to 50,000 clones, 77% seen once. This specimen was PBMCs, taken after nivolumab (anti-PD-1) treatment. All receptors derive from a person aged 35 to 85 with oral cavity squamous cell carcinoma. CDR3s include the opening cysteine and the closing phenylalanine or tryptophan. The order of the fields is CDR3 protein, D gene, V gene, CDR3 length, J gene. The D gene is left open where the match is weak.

CDR3aa: CASSDRVVDTEAFF
d_gene: TRBD1
v_gene: TRBV18
len: 14
j_gene: TRBJ1-1

CDR3aa: CASSLTGITGELFF
d_gene: TRBD1
v_gene: TRBV7-2
len: 14
j_gene: TRBJ2-2

CDR3aa: CASSQDGRATDTQYF
d_gene: .
v_gene: TRBV4-1
len: 15
j_gene: TRBJ2-3

CDR3aa: CASSPPTPGGSYGYTF
d_gene: .
v_gene: TRBV7-2
len: 16
j_gene: TRBJ1-2

CDR3aa: CASSPGQGESQPQHF
d_gene: TRBD1
v_gene: TRBV5-1
len: 15
j_gene: TRBJ1-5

CDR3aa: CASSFGLAGSTDTQYF
d_gene: TRBD2
v_gene: TRBV28
len: 16
j_gene: TRBJ2-3

CDR3aa: CASSSPGGGELFF
d_gene: TRBD2
v_gene: TRBV5-1
len: 13
j_gene: TRBJ2-2

CDR3aa: CASSSVRGGNGYTF
d_gene: .
v_gene: TRBV7-2
len: 14
j_gene: TRBJ1-2

CDR3aa: CSGLEYSTDTQYF
d_gene: .
v_gene: TRBV29-1
len: 13
j_gene: TRBJ2-3

CDR3aa: CASSLLRGNTEAFF
d_gene: .
v_gene: TRBV5-1
len: 14
j_gene: TRBJ1-1

CDR3aa: CASSFMTSRNEQYF
d_gene: TRBD2
v_gene: TRBV5-4
len: 14
j_gene: TRBJ2-7

CDR3aa: CASSLVLHLSSGNTIYF
d_gene: .
v_gene: TRBV7-2
len: 17
j_gene: TRBJ1-3

CDR3aa: CASSLLTNTGELFF
d_gene: .
v_gene: TRBV11-1
len: 14
j_gene: TRBJ2-2

CDR3aa: CASRASGGTGAYNEQFF
d_gene: .
v_gene: TRBV2
len: 17
j_gene: TRBJ2-1

CDR3aa: CSVVGQENTEAFF
d_gene: TRBD1
v_gene: TRBV29-1
len: 13
j_gene: TRBJ1-1

CDR3aa: CAWSKRSSDTQYF
d_gene: .
v_gene: TRBV30
len: 13
j_gene: TRBJ2-3

CDR3aa: CASSKEVRVDTQYF
d_gene: .
v_gene: TRBV6-1
len: 14
j_gene: TRBJ2-3

CDR3aa: CASSNRGTEAFF
d_gene: TRBD1
v_gene: TRBV6-5
len: 12
j_gene: TRBJ1-1

CDR3aa: CASSLSSATYEQYF
d_gene: .
v_gene: TRBV5-1
len: 14
j_gene: TRBJ2-7

CDR3aa: CASSLDRAAGQPQHF
d_gene: .
v_gene: TRBV7-8
len: 15
j_gene: TRBJ1-5